This T cell receptor (beta chain) was sequenced during a study of T cell repertoires in cytomegalovirus infection (dated by TCRdb to the late 2010s). For the wider study: The peptide stimulations were aimed at well-studied HLA-B-restricted epitopes as well as recently identified HLA-C-restricted CMV epitopes, whose presentation resists viral immunomodulation. Because public TCR beta signatures pointed to carriage of CMV infection together with the matching HLA type, the HLA type of each donor mattered for the analysis.

The CDR3 sequence holds 14 residues, the cysteine and phenylalanine included. Of the read, only the CDR3 DNA is kept; its 42 bases are in frame from base 1. Reading the germline V gene gives CDR1 SGHVS and CDR2 FNYEAQ. V gives up 1 base and J gives up 7 bases, and the segment between their germline ends measures 10 bases. This clonotype was seen at least ten times. No cognate antigen has been identified for it. Base qualities are not at hand, and no much larger clone is one base apart. This sample was sequenced with an Illumina HiSeq 1500. The public sequencing data were trimmed at Q25 with fastp and processed into clonotypes with MiXCR by TCRdb, which kept only in-frame beta chains. A single entry per CDR3 protein holds the most common genes and DNA from its merged rows. The sample table records 450,000 to 600,000 distinct CDR3 sequences; 30% to 40% of these occur just once. The ten largest clonotypes hold roughly a sixth of the sample.

In light of the paper, this sample's treatment or condition label describes: in vitro stimulation with specific CMV peptide epitopes to enrich CMV-specific T cells. Overall results and qualifications from the work: Carriers of CMV infection plus the relevant HLA type were discriminated by the cumulative frequency of public TCR beta family members in the study cohort and in an independent approximately 340-donor cohort. The ex vivo response was dominated by HLA-C-restricted CMV-specific TCR beta clonotypes, and the single most frequent clonotype in two of eight donors was supplied by these HLA-C-restricted clonotypes.

The sequence joins TRBV7-6 to TRBJ2-2, with the D gene call left open. Sequences were derived from cultured PBMCs, sampled from culture after CMV antigen stimulation. This clonotype was obtained from a human donor in good health (CMV status not recorded). Some clones in this sample may be carry-over from other donors' samples. The nucleotides are TGTGCCAGCAGCTTAGAGGGAATGGGCGGGGAGCTGTTTTTT. This is translated as CASSLEGMGGELFF.